The TCR beta chain described here comes from a study of beta chain features in type 1 diabetes (dated by TCRdb to between 2018 and 2020). With regard to the full study: Patients and healthy donors did not differ in mean age, gender distribution, total cell number or subset yield. A total of some 110 million sorted cells were examined across all samples, and the number of cells per subset was strongly correlated with RNA yield. In the study, TCRB repertoires of sorted circulating CD4+ T cell subsets from recently diagnosed type 1 diabetes patients were compared with those of matched healthy donors. Regulatory and stem cell-like memory subsets were isolated from only 8 patients and about eight healthy donors, whereas naive and central memory subsets came from all 28 donors.

All of the isolated RNA was reverse transcribed with the High Capacity cDNA Reverse Transcription Kit, so expressed TCRB transcripts were sequenced. Deep immunoSEQ sequencing was performed on naive, central memory and regulatory T cell samples, with an average of around 3.4 million total reads per sample. Sorted cells were lysed in RLT buffer, and RNA was extracted using DNase-treated RNeasy Micro or Mini kits according to cell number. To prevent cross-contamination, each cell subset was processed individually, whereas patient and healthy donor samples were processed jointly. TCRB sequences were amplified from cDNA with the immunoSEQ multiplex PCR, producing 87-bp fragments spanning the CDR3 region. Amplicons were sequenced on the Illumina HiSeq platform. In the authors' own workflow: PCR bias was computationally corrected using synthetic template baselines, reads within Hamming distance 2 were collapsed, and singletons that could not be merged were discarded. By aligning reads against IMGT, V, D and J genes, CDR3 length, and insertions or deletions at six rearrangement sites were assigned. Clonotype counts were normalized to sorted cell number within each subset before computing true diversity and Gini coefficients with the tcR R package. The overlap coefficient, calculated on TCRB nucleotide sequences, was used to measure repertoire sharing. As a proxy for the pre-selection repertoire, out-of-frame TCRB sequences from naive cells were analyzed. TCRdb mirrors the immuneACCESS table, restricted to in-frame sequences. Some clones are absent from its copies; in checked studies, under half trace to an unresolved V gene, and the reason for the others is unknown. V and J calls plus clone size are reproduced from that table; the DNA served to infer D and trimming. The sample table holds around 350,000 clones, of which roughly 12% were seen once. About 0.017% of the sample lies in the top ten.

From the germline V gene (reference sequence), CDR1 is SGHKS and CDR2 is YYEKEE. The CDR3 contains 15 residues, cysteine and phenylalanine counted. Only CDR3 DNA is held: 45 bases, read in frame from base 1. From V the trimming removes 4 bases and from J it removes 5 bases, while the gene matches leave 7 bases of the junction unaccounted for. This clone turned up a few times. Its antigen remains unidentified. The record has no base qualities; no much larger clone is one base away. The paper's findings and limits, for the study overall: Naive, central memory and regulatory TCRB repertoires appeared to be more alike among patients than among healthy donors. Because the HLA sub-analyses included only small numbers of individuals, any influence of HLA type on TCRB rearrangement was left unresolved. Sequencing cDNA rather than genomic DNA could over-represent highly expressing activated cells, although activation and CD3 levels did not differ between groups. PCR might favor shorter templates, but patient and control samples were amplified and corrected together, so any skew would affect both groups equally. At VDJ recombination sites, type 1 diabetes patients had fewer insertions and more deleted nucleotides, which implies abnormalities in thymic rearrangement. A moderate but significant shortening of TCRB CDR3 length was observed in type 1 diabetes patients in all four CD4+ subsets.

From each donor, a single peripheral blood sample of about 120 mL on average was drawn into heparinised tubes. Naive, central memory, regulatory and stem cell-like memory CD4+ T cells were sorted on a BD FACSAria II using a panel including CD45RO, CCR7, CD25, CD127, CD95 and CD27. Every sorted population had a purity above 98%. PBMCs were separated immediately by Lymphoprep density gradient centrifugation and were stained directly, without being cultured. So that batch effects would be minimized, each experiment stained and sorted samples in pairs, pairing one healthy donor with one patient. The receptor was isolated from a man between 18 and 35 years old in good health. Rearrangement joined TRBV5-5 to TRBJ2-7, and 12 junction bases match TRBD1. Sequencing was performed on naive CD4+ T cells from blood. The sample's cell subset or site label, in plain terms: true naive CD4+ T cells. The CDR3 corresponds to CASSIRDRGLDEQYF. At the DNA level, the sequence is TGTGCCAGCAGCATCCGGGACAGGGGGCTTGACGAGCAGTACTTC.